A selection of T cell receptor beta chains follows, all from one sample in a study of blood T cell repertoires in COVID-19. Profiled with immunoSEQ multiplex PCR; TCRdb holds only in-frame clones, not every one. The repertoire holds 200,000 to 250,000 clones, with approximately 84% as singletons. The specimen was peripheral blood. Source of these receptors: a woman in her twenties or thirties who had recovered from COVID-19. The CDR3 runs from the conserved cysteine through the conserved F or W. Each record gives: J gene, V gene, D gene, clone size, CDR3 DNA, CDR3 protein. A D gene is named only where the DNA matches it firmly. Only some rows state a clone size, as once, few, many or a class for expanded clones.

j_call: TRBJ1-1
v_call: TRBV9
d_call: TRBD1
clone_size: -
cdr3_nt: TGTGCCAGCAGCGTAGGGACAGGGACTCTATCTGAAGCTTTCTTT
cdr3_aa: CASSVGTGTLSEAFF

j_call: TRBJ2-2
v_call: TRBV11-2
d_call: -
clone_size: -
cdr3_nt: TGTGCCAGCAGCTTAGATGCGGGTGGGGAGCTGTTTTTT
cdr3_aa: CASSLDAGGELFF

j_call: TRBJ2-4
v_call: TRBV7-9
d_call: -
clone_size: -
cdr3_nt: TGTGCCAGCAGCCTAACCCAGGGGACGGACATTCAGTACTTC
cdr3_aa: CASSLTQGTDIQYF

j_call: TRBJ1-4
v_call: TRBV6-5
d_call: TRBD1
clone_size: -
cdr3_nt: TGTGCCAGCAGCCGACAGGGGGAAAAACTGTTTTTT
cdr3_aa: CASSRQGEKLFF

j_call: TRBJ2-2
v_call: TRBV2
d_call: TRBD1
clone_size: -
cdr3_nt: TGTGCCAGCAGTGCGACAGGGAAGTACACCGGGGAGCTGTTTTTT
cdr3_aa: CASSATGKYTGELFF

j_call: TRBJ2-5
v_call: TRBV9
d_call: -
clone_size: -
cdr3_nt: TGTGCCAGCAGCGTAGGAGGCATCCAAGAGACCCAGTACTTC
cdr3_aa: CASSVGGIQETQYF

j_call: TRBJ2-7
v_call: TRBV6-5
d_call: -
clone_size: -
cdr3_nt: TGTGCCAGCAGTTACCGGCAGGGCGGCAACTCCTACGAGCAGTACTTC
cdr3_aa: CASSYRQGGNSYEQYF

j_call: TRBJ1-3
v_call: TRBV7-9
d_call: -
clone_size: -
cdr3_nt: TGTGCCAGCACCTCGGGGGGCCCCCACCCTGGAAACACCATATATTTT
cdr3_aa: CASTSGGPHPGNTIYF

j_call: TRBJ1-1
v_call: TRBV6-5
d_call: TRBD1
clone_size: -
cdr3_nt: TGTGCCAGCAGTCTTGAAACAGGGGGTGTCGCTTTCTTT
cdr3_aa: CASSLETGGVAFF

j_call: TRBJ2-7
v_call: TRBV5-1
d_call: TRBD1
clone_size: few
cdr3_nt: TGCGCCAGCAGCTTGAGGCAGGGGGCAAGCTCCTACGAGCAGTACTTC
cdr3_aa: CASSLRQGASSYEQYF

j_call: TRBJ2-1
v_call: TRBV4-2
d_call: TRBD1
clone_size: -
cdr3_nt: TGTGCCAGCAGCCGGGACAGGGTCCTCAATGAGCAGTTCTTC
cdr3_aa: CASSRDRVLNEQFF

j_call: TRBJ2-1
v_call: TRBV5-1
d_call: -
clone_size: once
cdr3_nt: TGCGCCAGCAGCTTAGGGGGGGCCCCCAATGAGCAGTTCTTC
cdr3_aa: CASSLGGAPNEQFF

j_call: TRBJ2-1
v_call: TRBV27
d_call: TRBD2
clone_size: -
cdr3_nt: TGTGCCAGCAGCCCCGGGACTAGCTCCTACAATGAGCAGTTCTTC
cdr3_aa: CASSPGTSSYNEQFF

j_call: TRBJ2-3
v_call: TRBV12-3/TRBV12-4
d_call: -
clone_size: -
cdr3_nt: TGTGCCAGCAGTACCCGGACTCCGTATACGCAGTATTTT
cdr3_aa: CASSTRTPYTQYF

j_call: TRBJ1-2
v_call: TRBV2
d_call: TRBD1
clone_size: -
cdr3_nt: TGTGCCAGCTCGGGACAGACCTATGGCTACACCTTC
cdr3_aa: CASSGQTYGYTF

j_call: TRBJ2-7
v_call: TRBV5-4
d_call: -
clone_size: -
cdr3_nt: TGTGCCAGCAGCCCAGCAGGGGGGCCTACCTACGAGCAGTACTTC
cdr3_aa: CASSPAGGPTYEQYF

j_call: TRBJ2-1
v_call: TRBV12-5
d_call: -
clone_size: once
cdr3_nt: TGTGCTAGTGGCGCGGAGGCGGGCCGGGGTGATGAGCAGTTCTTC
cdr3_aa: CASGAEAGRGDEQFF

j_call: TRBJ1-3
v_call: TRBV27
d_call: -
clone_size: -
cdr3_nt: TGTGCCAGCAGTATGGACAGCACGTCTGGAAACACCATATATTTT
cdr3_aa: CASSMDSTSGNTIYF

j_call: TRBJ2-3
v_call: TRBV6-5
d_call: TRBD1
clone_size: -
cdr3_nt: TGTGCCAGCAGTAGACAGGGGAGCACAGATACGCAGTATTTT
cdr3_aa: CASSRQGSTDTQYF

j_call: TRBJ2-5
v_call: TRBV3-1/TRBV3-2
d_call: -
clone_size: -
cdr3_nt: TGTGCCAGCAGCCAAGGATCAGGGAACCAAGAGACCCAGTACTTC
cdr3_aa: CASSQGSGNQETQYF

j_call: TRBJ1-6
v_call: TRBV4-1
d_call: -
clone_size: few
cdr3_nt: TGCGCCAGCAGCCAAATCGTCCCGGGGTATAATTCACCCCTCCACTTT
cdr3_aa: CASSQIVPGYNSPLHF

j_call: TRBJ1-1
v_call: TRBV7-8
d_call: -
clone_size: -
cdr3_nt: TGTGCCAGCAGCTTTTCTGGCAGAAACACTGAAGCTTTCTTT
cdr3_aa: CASSFSGRNTEAFF

j_call: TRBJ2-5
v_call: TRBV9
d_call: TRBD1
clone_size: -
cdr3_nt: TGTGCCAGCAGCAAACGGGACAGGGCGGGAGAGACCCAGTACTTC
cdr3_aa: CASSKRDRAGETQYF

j_call: TRBJ1-1
v_call: TRBV5-1
d_call: -
clone_size: -
cdr3_nt: TGCGCCAGCAGCTTGAATCCGCGGGGGAACACTGAAGCTTTCTTT
cdr3_aa: CASSLNPRGNTEAFF

j_call: TRBJ1-2
v_call: TRBV5-1
d_call: TRBD1
clone_size: -
cdr3_nt: TGCGCCAGCAGCTTGGGGACAGGCCCCAATGGCTACACCTTC
cdr3_aa: CASSLGTGPNGYTF

j_call: TRBJ1-2
v_call: TRBV2
d_call: -
clone_size: once
cdr3_nt: TGTGCCGGAGCACTTGAGGGAATGAGTACCTTC
cdr3_aa: CAGALEGMSTF

j_call: TRBJ1-6
v_call: TRBV25-1
d_call: -
clone_size: -
cdr3_nt: TGTGCCAGCAGTGAAACTAGACAGGTCTATAATTCACCCCTCCACTTT
cdr3_aa: CASSETRQVYNSPLHF

j_call: TRBJ2-7
v_call: TRBV5-4
d_call: -
clone_size: -
cdr3_nt: TGTGCCAGCAGCTATGGGAGCGAGCAGTACTTC
cdr3_aa: CASSYGSEQYF

j_call: TRBJ2-7
v_call: TRBV5-1
d_call: TRBD1
clone_size: -
cdr3_nt: TGCGCCAGCAGCGAAACCGGGACAGGGGTTTATGAGCAGTACTTC
cdr3_aa: CASSETGTGVYEQYF

j_call: TRBJ1-1
v_call: TRBV7-6
d_call: -
clone_size: -
cdr3_nt: TGTGCCAGCACCTTAGGGCGGGGCAACACTGAAGCTTTCTTT
cdr3_aa: CASTLGRGNTEAFF

j_call: TRBJ1-2
v_call: TRBV19
d_call: TRBD1
clone_size: -
cdr3_nt: TGTGCCAGTAGTCTCCGGACAGGGAACTACTATGGCTACACCTTC
cdr3_aa: CASSLRTGNYYGYTF

j_call: TRBJ2-1
v_call: TRBV2
d_call: TRBD1
clone_size: -
cdr3_nt: TGTGCCAGCAGTATTAGGGGACAGGACGCTCTACAGCAGTTCTTC
cdr3_aa: CASSIRGQDALQQFF

j_call: TRBJ2-3
v_call: TRBV24-1
d_call: TRBD2
clone_size: -
cdr3_nt: TGTGCCACCAGTGATTTTCGGCCGGTAGGGTCGGGGGGGACAGATACGCAGTATTTT
cdr3_aa: CATSDFRPVGSGGTDTQYF

j_call: TRBJ2-3
v_call: TRBV9
d_call: TRBD2
clone_size: -
cdr3_nt: TGTGCCAGCAGCGTAGGACCTAGCGGGGGGTCAGATACGCAGTATTTT
cdr3_aa: CASSVGPSGGSDTQYF

j_call: TRBJ2-7
v_call: TRBV15
d_call: TRBD1
clone_size: once
cdr3_nt: TGTGCCACCAGCAGATTCGGGACAGGGTATTCCTACGAGCAGTACTTC
cdr3_aa: CATSRFGTGYSYEQYF

j_call: TRBJ1-1
v_call: TRBV18
d_call: -
clone_size: -
cdr3_nt: TGTGCCAGCTCACCATTAGTACTAACTATGAACACTGAAGCTTTCTTT
cdr3_aa: CASSPLVLTMNTEAFF

j_call: TRBJ1-2
v_call: TRBV7-9
d_call: -
clone_size: -
cdr3_nt: TGTGCCAGCAGCAACCACAGGGCACTTAACTATGGCTACACCTTC
cdr3_aa: CASSNHRALNYGYTF

j_call: TRBJ1-3
v_call: TRBV29-1
d_call: -
clone_size: -
cdr3_nt: TGCAGCGTTAAAGAGGGGGGTTCTGGAAACACCATATATTTT
cdr3_aa: CSVKEGGSGNTIYF

j_call: TRBJ2-7
v_call: TRBV5-6
d_call: -
clone_size: -
cdr3_nt: TGTGCCAGCAGCCAGGATCCAGCCTACGAGCAGTACTTC
cdr3_aa: CASSQDPAYEQYF

j_call: TRBJ2-6
v_call: TRBV6-4
d_call: -
clone_size: -
cdr3_nt: TGTGCCAGCAGTAATTCGGGTGGGGCCAACGTCCTGACTTTC
cdr3_aa: CASSNSGGANVLTF

j_call: TRBJ2-1
v_call: TRBV7-2
d_call: TRBD1
clone_size: -
cdr3_nt: TGTGCCAGCAGCTCGGGACAGAGCTCCTACAATGAGCAGTTCTTC
cdr3_aa: CASSSGQSSYNEQFF

j_call: TRBJ1-1
v_call: TRBV7-9
d_call: -
clone_size: once
cdr3_nt: TGTGCCAGCAGCCTAACAGGGAGCCCTGAAGCTTTCTTT
cdr3_aa: CASSLTGSPEAFF